The sequence of this T cell receptor beta chain was determined in a study of TIL therapy for anti-PD-1-resistant metastatic lung cancer. Study in general: Several tumors were EGFR-mutant and two were ALK-rearranged.

Sequencing used immunoSEQ v3. Libraries were sequenced to about 2 million read pairs (survey) or roughly 4.5-6 million (deep). Data came from immunoSEQ multiplex PCR; TCRdb stores just in-frame clones and leaves some out. The table has 50,000 to 60,000 clones, about 81% seen once. This CDR3 comprises 13 residues. Germline loops: CDR1 WSHSY, CDR2 SAAADI. Deletions cut 4 bases from V and 5 bases from J, with 9 bases between. Time point in this sample: pre-treatment sample, taken before nivolumab and TIL therapy. Adults with stage 4 NSCLC were enrolled in a phase I trial. As regards this clone: Its antigen is not known.

General study results and limits: TIL clonotype persistence in blood showed no apparent association with response.

The chain combines TRBV10-2 with TRBJ1-5, with TRBD1 as a possible D gene (6 bases). This clonotype was obtained from a person between 30 and 79 years old with non-small cell lung cancer. This sample comprised blood, obtained at baseline. The CDR3 sequence: CASSGNRDQPQHF. The CDR3 nucleotides read TGCGCCAGCAGTGGTAACAGGGATCAGCCCCAGCATTTT.